The 26 T cell receptor beta chains below come from one sample, sequenced in a study. TCRdb recomputed calls from the 5' RACE reads with MiXCR, one row per CDR3 protein. There are roughly 40,000 distinct CDR3 sequences in the sample; approximately 17% occur only once, and 2.5% to 3.5% lies in the top ten. Sample: naive CD4+ T cells sorted from a lymph node. The subset was: naive CD4+ T cells, CD4+CD45RA+CD25-. The receptors were sampled from a female donor with breast cancer.

The CDR3 sequence: CASKRQSYEQYF. The DNA of the CDR3 is TGTGCCAGCAAACGGCAGTCCTACGAGCAGTACTTC. The V and J genes are TRBV2 and TRBJ2-7; D is unclear. The CDR3 has 12 amino acids. The V end was cut by 7 bases, the J end by 1 base, with 8 bases between. Germline V CDR1 and CDR2: SNHLY, FYNNEI.

This clonotype was detected many times. The genes are TRBV6-1 and TRBJ2-7; unclear D gene. This CDR3 is built from 16 residues. Trimming shortened V by 2 bases and J by 2 bases, and 16 bases separated the two germline ends. Looked up from germline, CDR1 is MNHNS and CDR2 is SASEGT. The CDR3 DNA follows: TGTGCCAGCAGTGAAAGCGCAAATTCTATTGCCTACGAGCAGTACTTC. Amino acids: CASSESANSIAYEQYF.

The chain joins TRBV11-3 to TRBJ1-5; 8 bases align to TRBD1. CDR3 length: 13 residues. V gave up 5 bases and J gave up 7 bases; unmatched junction bases: 4. From germline, CDR1 is SGHNT and CDR2 YENEEA. The DNA of the CDR3 is TGTGCCAGCAGCCCCTCAGGGGGCCAGCCCCAGCATTTT. Its translation is CASSPSGGQPQHF. The entire variable domain, with the rest obtained from reference TRBV11-3 and TRBJ1-5, is as follows: EAGVVQSPRYKIIEKKQPVAFWCNPISGHNTLYWYLQNLGQGPELLIRYENEEAVDDSQLPKDRFSAERLKGVDSTLKIQPAELGDSAVYLCASSPSGGQPQHFGDGTRLSIL.

On this clonotype: No conserved phenylalanine or tryptophan ends this CDR3, so it is likely a read error. CDR3 in amino acids: CASSLLGQGAINYGYTL. CDR3 DNA: TGCGCCAGCAGCTTACTGGGACAGGGGGCGATCAACTATGGCTACACCCTC. The chain joins TRBV5-1 to TRBJ1-2, with 12 nucleotides matching TRBD1. The V segment lost 2 bases and the J segment 2 bases; nucleotides outside the gene matches: 7. The CDR3 runs to 17 residues. The V gene's germline CDR1 is SGHRS and CDR2 YFSETQ.

This clonotype was detected once. The chain combines TRBV5-4 with TRBJ2-6; TRBD1 might be the D (5 bases). V lost 4 bases and J lost 3, with 14 bases in between. This CDR3 comprises 16 residues. Per the germline V gene, CDR1 is SGHNT and CDR2 is YYREEE (reference sequence). The CDR3 loop reads CASSPGGAHGANVLTF. In DNA form, the CDR3 reads TGTGCCAGCAGCCCAGGTGGGGCGCATGGGGCCAACGTCCTGACTTTC.

This clonotype was recorded at least ten times. The chain recombines TRBV6-6 with TRBJ2-3, with 15 nucleotides matching TRBD2. There are 16 residues in the CDR3. Germline V lookup: CDR1 MNHNY, CDR2 SVGAGI (reference sequence). V shed 3 bases and J 6 bases; nucleotides not matched to a gene: 4. CDR3 nucleotide sequence: TGTGCCAGCAGTTATGGACTAGCGGGAGGGGACGATACGCAGTATTTT. This gives the protein CASSYGLAGGDDTQYF.

The sample holds many counts of this clonotype. The V and J genes are TRBV5-1 and TRBJ2-1; D ambiguous. Per germline, CDR1 SGHRS and CDR2 YFSETQ. V was shortened by 0 bases and J by 8 bases, with 15 bases between the two germline ends. This CDR3 has 15 amino acids. The CDR3 reads CASSLGGFTNDEQFF. DNA of the CDR3: TGCGCCAGCAGCTTGGGTGGGTTCACGAACGATGAGCAGTTCTTC.

This clonotype was detected a few times. The chain recombines TRBV7-9 with TRBJ2-6; D not resolved. The germline V and J ends were trimmed by 8 bases and 0 bases, with 11 bases remaining between them. This CDR3 region has 15 residues. Germline lookup yields CDR1 SEHNR and CDR2 FQNEAQ (reference sequence). CDR3 nucleotides: TGTGCCAGCGGGCAGTCTGACTCTGGGGCCAACGTCCTGACTTTC. Amino acids: CASGQSDSGANVLTF.

The chain carries TRBV6-5 and TRBJ2-1, with TRBD2 identical over 10 bases. From germline, CDR1 is MNHEY and CDR2 SVGAGI. The trim removed 2 bases at V and 3 bases at J, leaving 4 bases unmatched. The CDR3 contains 16 residues. This CDR3 reads CASSYEASGSYNEQFF. In DNA, the CDR3 is TGTGCCAGCAGTTACGAGGCTAGCGGGAGCTACAATGAGCAGTTCTTC.

This clonotype appeared a few times. One base away lies a much larger clone, so this may be a sequencing read error. This chain links TRBV6-5 with TRBJ2-2; tentatively, D is TRBD1 (6 bases). The CDR3 is 15 amino acids. Germline values: CDR1 MNHEY, CDR2 SVGAGI. CDR3 in DNA: TGTGCCAGCAGCGAAGACAGGAAAGGGACCGGGGAGCTGCTTTTT. Its protein is CASSEDRKGTGELLF.

At least ten counts were recorded for this clonotype. V usage is TRBV5-1 and J usage is TRBJ2-5; perhaps TRBD1 as D (6 bases). Germline lookup yields CDR1 SGHRS and CDR2 YFSETQ. The CDR3 has 15 residues. V lost 1 base and J lost 5, with 15 bases in between. The CDR3 bases are TGCGCCAGCAGCTTGTCGGGACACCCAGGGGAGACCCAGTACTTC. Its translation is CASSLSGHPGETQYF. Full variable domain (rest looked up from reference TRBV5-1 and TRBJ2-5): KAGVTQTPRYLIKTRGQQVTLSCSPISGHRSVSWYQQTPGQGLQFLFEYFSETQRNKGNFPGRFSGRQFSNSRSEMNVSTLELGDSALYLCASSLSGHPGETQYFGPGTRLLVL.

This clonotype was seen more than once but under ten times. V gene TRBV6-1 combines with J gene TRBJ1-3, with D uncertain. V was pared by 1 base and J by 0 bases, with 16 bases between. CDR1 is MNHNS, CDR2 SASEGT, per germline. This CDR3 region has 18 residues. In nucleotides, the CDR3 is TGTGCCAGCAGTGAAGTAGGTCGGGGATGGGGCTCTGGAAACACCATATATTTT. Protein sequence: CASSEVGRGWGSGNTIYF.

The chain carries TRBV6-5 and TRBJ2-3; 8 bases map to TRBD1. The CDR3 runs to 13 residues. Germline V gene lookup returns CDR1 MNHEY and CDR2 SVGAGI. The CDR3 loop is CASNRGKTDTQYF. In DNA form, the CDR3 reads TGTGCTTCGAACAGGGGGAAGACAGATACGCAGTATTTT.

The rearrangement links TRBV4-3 to TRBJ1-4; a possible D gene is TRBD1 (6 bases). The CDR3 contains 16 residues. Germline CDR1 and CDR2: LGHNA and YSLEER. With 0 bases removed from V and 8 bases from J, the gap between germline ends came to 16 bases. CDR3 DNA sequence: TGCGCCAGCAGCCAAGACCGATCTGAGGGGGACGAAAAACTGTTTTTT. This codes for CASSQDRSEGDEKLFF.

V and J are TRBV20-1 and TRBJ1-4; D unresolved. CDR1 is DFQATT and CDR2 is SNEGSKA in the germline V gene (reference sequence). Trimming took off 6 bases at V and 4 bases at J, with 9 bases between the two ends. The CDR3 runs 12 residues. CDR3 sequence reads: CSARGGNEKLFF. CDR3 nucleotide sequence: TGCAGTGCCCGGGGTGGTAATGAAAAACTGTTTTTT.

This clonotype was detected a few times. The V and J genes are TRBV25-1 and TRBJ2-3, with D perhaps TRBD1 (6 bases). The CDR3 runs 14 residues. The V end was cut by 3 bases, the J end by 2 bases, with 9 bases between. Germline values: CDR1 MGHDK, CDR2 SYGVNS. CDR3 DNA: TGTGCCAGCAGTGAGGACAGCTACACAGATACGCAGTATTTT. Protein sequence: CASSEDSYTDTQYF.

This clonotype counts as medium-sized. This chain uses TRBV6-2 or TRBV6-3 with TRBJ1-5; possibly TRBD1 for D (6 bases). Trimming took 8 bases from V and 2 from J, leaving 13 bases between them. The CDR3 loop spans 14 amino acids. Germline values: CDR1 MNHEY, CDR2 SVGEGT. Written as DNA, the CDR3 is TGTGCCAGCGCCTCCCGGACAGGCAATCAGCCCCAGCATTTT. Its translation: CASASRTGNQPQHF.

This clonotype was counted many times. The rearrangement joins TRBV6-5 to TRBJ1-2, with a possible D match to TRBD1 (5 bases). There are 13 residues in the CDR3. Per the germline V gene, CDR1 is MNHEY and CDR2 is SVGAGI. The germline V and J ends were trimmed by 9 bases and 4 bases, with 15 bases remaining between them. The CDR3 spells CASTPTGGYGYTF. In nucleotides, the CDR3 is TGTGCCAGTACTCCGACCGGGGGCTATGGCTACACCTTC.

This clonotype was counted many times. V gene TRBV6-2 or TRBV6-3 combines with J gene TRBJ2-3; possibly TRBD1 or TRBD2 for D (5 bases each). The CDR3 totals 12 residues. V was clipped by 8 bases and J by 2 bases, with 8 bases between them. From germline, CDR1 is MNHEY and CDR2 SVGEGT. CDR3 residues: CASGTYTDTQYF. The CDR3, as DNA: TGTGCCAGCGGGACCTACACAGATACGCAGTATTTT.

This clonotype was picked up many times. This sequence joins TRBV25-1 and TRBJ1-2; no clear D. The germline V and J ends were trimmed by 4 bases and 4 bases, with 16 bases remaining between them. The germline V gene encodes CDR1 MGHDK and CDR2 SYGVNS. This CDR3 contains 15 residues. Here the CDR3 reads CASSGQGEIIYGYTF. CDR3 bases: TGTGCCAGCAGTGGGCAAGGCGAGATTATCTATGGCTACACCTTC.

A few counts support this clonotype. The chain recombines TRBV6-1 with TRBJ2-7; D possibly corresponds to TRBD2 (5 bases). This CDR3 is 13 amino acids long. The germline CDR1 and CDR2 sequences are MNHNS and SASEGT. V lost 4 bases and J lost 4, with 11 bases in between. The CDR3 loop is CASSGGNRYEQYF. CDR3 in DNA: TGTGCCAGCAGTGGAGGGAATAGGTACGAGCAGTACTTC.

The table lists this clonotype with many counts. The chain links TRBV9 to TRBJ2-5; a possible D gene is TRBD1 (6 bases). Trimming removed 4 bases from V and 4 bases from J, with 14 bases in between. Per the germline V gene, CDR1 is SGDLS and CDR2 is YYNGEE. There are 14 residues in the CDR3. The CDR3 DNA reads TGTGCCAGCAGCACCACAGGGATGGGAGAGACCCAGTACTTC. Translation gives CASSTTGMGETQYF.

A few counts support this clonotype. In this CDR3 the conserved last residue, phenylalanine or tryptophan, is missing, so a read error is likely. This chain joins TRBV6-1 and TRBJ1-5, with D uncertain. The CDR3 is 11 residues long. CDR1 is MNHNS, CDR2 SASEGT, per germline. V was pared by 4 bases and J by 9 bases, with 7 bases between. CDR3 sequence (DNA): TGTGCCAGCAGTGTCGAGGGGCCCCAGCATTGT. Protein sequence: CASSVEGPQHC.

Turning to this clonotype: This may stem from a read error, because a much larger clone lies one nucleotide away. The rearrangement joins TRBV5-4 to TRBJ2-1, with a possible D match to TRBD2 (5 bases). CDR3 length: 14 amino acids. The germline V and J ends were trimmed by 3 bases and 6 bases, with 13 bases remaining between them. The germline V gene has CDR1 SGHNT and CDR2 YYREEE (reference sequence). The CDR3 reads CASSWAGGFNEQFF. CDR3 in DNA: TGTGCCAGCAGCTGGGCGGGTGGATTCAATGAGCAGTTCTTC. Looking up the rest from reference TRBV5-4 and TRBJ2-1 gives the full variable domain: ETGVTQSPTHLIKTRGQQVTLRCSSQSGHNTVSWYQQALGQGPQFIFQYYREEENGRGNFPPRFSGLQFPNYSSELNVNALELDDSALYLCASSWAGGFNEQFFGPGTRLTVL.

The chain is built from TRBV3-1 and TRBJ2-5; the D is unclear. This CDR3 comprises 13 residues. Trimming took off 3 bases at V and 5 bases at J, with 10 bases between the two ends. Germline loops: CDR1 LGHDT, CDR2 YNNKEL (reference sequence). CDR3 residues: CASSHNKRETQYF. Here the CDR3 DNA reads TGTGCCAGCAGCCATAATAAAAGGGAGACCCAGTACTTC.

There are many counts of this clonotype. The chain couples TRBV6-5 to TRBJ1-1; no clear D. The CDR3 runs to 15 residues. Looked up from germline, CDR1 is MNHEY and CDR2 is SVGAGI. V shed 0 bases and J shed 6 bases, with 14 bases lying between them. In DNA, the CDR3 is TGTGCCAGCAGTTACTCTCCGCTTCGGCTTGCTGAAGCTTTCTTT. This translates into CASSYSPLRLAEAFF.